The 25 T cell receptor beta chains presented below share a single source sample, sequenced in a study of OX40 agonist ivuxolimab in advanced cancers. Produced via immunoSEQ multiplex PCR; TCRdb's table is partial and in-frame only. The sample yields nearly 70,000 clones, more than 75% seen once. Sample: CD4+ or CD8+ T cells sorted from blood, taken in a trial of the OX40 agonist ivuxolimab. These receptors all stem from an adult with an advanced solid tumor such as melanoma, head and neck, liver or kidney cancer.

CDR3 amino acids: CASSIWQTGNTIYF. In DNA, the CDR3 is TGTGCCAGCAGCATATGGCAGACTGGAAACACCATATATTTT. The chain carries TRBV7-2 and TRBJ1-3; D is undetermined. Trimming left V 5 bases short and J 2 bases short, with 10 bases between. The CDR3 has 14 residues. Germline assignment: CDR1 SGHTA and CDR2 FQGNSA.

V and J are TRBV7-9 and TRBJ1-2; 7 nucleotides match TRBD1. Germline CDR1 reads SEHNR; CDR2 reads FQNEAQ (reference sequence). The V and J ends lost 5 bases and 4 bases, in that order; junction bases with no gene match: 10. CDR3 size: 15 residues. The DNA for the CDR3 is TGTGCCAGCAGCCTCCGGGACAGCGGCATCTATGGCTACACCTTC. Amino acids: CASSLRDSGIYGYTF.

The J gene is TRBJ1-5, the V gene TRBV23-1; D remains ambiguous. TRBV23-1 has ORF status, its function being uncertain. V lost 2 bases and J lost 5, with 19 bases in between. CDR3 length: 17 residues. CDR3 region: CASSQLSLQRPYQPQHF. CDR3 sequence (DNA): TGCGCCAGCAGTCAACTGTCTCTCCAGAGACCGTATCAGCCCCAGCATTTT.

The V call is TRBV29-1, the J call TRBJ1-1; 7 bases line up with TRBD1. J was trimmed by 3 bases and V by 7 bases; bases with no gene match: 11. There are 14 residues in the CDR3. From germline, CDR1 is SQVTM and CDR2 ANQGSEA. CDR3 sequence: CSATRQGWHTEAFF. CDR3 bases: TGCAGCGCGACCCGACAGGGTTGGCACACTGAAGCTTTCTTT. The full variable domain, in which reference TRBV29-1 and TRBJ1-1 provide the parts outside the CDR3, is SAVISQKPSRDICQRGTSLTIQCQVDSQVTMMFWYRQQPGQSLTLIATANQGSEATYESGFVIDKFPISRPNLTFSTLTVSNMSPEDSSIYLCSATRQGWHTEAFFGQGTRLTVV.

The chain links TRBV7-2 to TRBJ2-3; D is unresolved. The germline V and J ends were trimmed by 1 base and 0 bases, with 5 bases remaining between them. The CDR3 is 14 residues long. Per germline, CDR1 SGHTA and CDR2 FQGNSA. The CDR3 region has the DNA TGTGCCAGCAGCTTAGTACTCAGCACAGATACGCAGTATTTT. Encoded protein: CASSLVLSTDTQYF.

In this sample, this clone turned up once. This chain links TRBV4-2 with TRBJ2-6; maybe TRBD2 (5 bases). With 5 bases removed from V and 0 bases from J, the gap between germline ends came to 17 bases. CDR1 is LGHNA, CDR2 YNFKEQ, per germline. The CDR3 extends over 18 amino acids. The CDR3 DNA reads TGTGCCAGCAGCAGCGGTCGGCATCAACACTCTGGGGCCAACGTCCTGACTTTC. This codes for CASSSGRHQHSGANVLTF.

Only a few counts were recorded for this clone. V gene TRBV7-9 combines with J gene TRBJ1-6; D is possibly TRBD1 (5 bases). The CDR3 sequence is 15 residues long. Germline CDR1 SEHNR, CDR2 FQNEAQ (reference sequence). Trimming cost V 2 bases and J 3 bases, with 8 bases left between them. CDR3 sequence: CASSLPGNYNSPLHF. CDR3 DNA sequence: TGTGCCAGCAGCTTACCAGGGAACTATAATTCACCCCTCCACTTT.

The rearrangement uses TRBV6-5 and TRBJ1-4; D is unresolved. The CDR3 sequence is 11 residues long. Deletions cut 6 bases from V and 3 bases from J, with 2 bases between. Germline CDR1 reads MNHEY; CDR2 reads SVGAGI. The CDR3 nucleotides read TGTGCCAGCAGGGCTAATGAAAAACTGTTTTTT. It codes for CASRANEKLFF.

V and J are TRBV7-9 and TRBJ2-5, with TRBD1 as a possible D gene (6 bases). Germline loops: CDR1 SEHNR, CDR2 FQNEAQ (reference sequence). The germline V and J ends were trimmed by 6 bases and 4 bases, with 15 bases remaining between them. CDR3 length: 14 residues. The CDR3 spells CASSKRGNGETQYF. The DNA of the CDR3 is TGTGCCAGCAGTAAAAGGGGGAACGGAGAGACCCAGTACTTC.

This clone showed up just once. V usage is TRBV5-1 and J usage is TRBJ2-7; TRBD1 matches 8 bases. CDR3 length equals 15 residues. The V segment lost 0 bases and the J segment 4 bases; nucleotides outside the gene matches: 6. Looked up from germline, CDR1 is SGHRS and CDR2 is YFSETQ. CDR3 coding DNA: TGCGCCAGCAGCTTGGATCCAGGGGGCGCGTACGAGCAGTACTTC. It encodes CASSLDPGGAYEQYF.

V gene TRBV7-2 combines with J gene TRBJ2-5; tentative D call: TRBD2 (6 bases). The CDR3 covers 14 residues. From germline, CDR1 is SGHTA and CDR2 FQGNSA. The germline V and J ends were trimmed by 4 bases and 2 bases, with 11 bases remaining between them. The CDR3 loop is CASSSGLIQETQYF. CDR3 sequence (DNA): TGTGCCAGCAGCTCGGGACTGATACAAGAGACCCAGTACTTC. The variable domain in full, completed from reference TRBV7-2 and TRBJ2-5, reads GAGVSQSPSNKVTEKGKDVELRCDPISGHTALYWYRQSLGQGLEFLIYFQGNSAPDKSGLPSDRFSAERTGGSVSTLTIQRTQQEDSAVYLCASSSGLIQETQYFGPGTRLLVL.

V usage is TRBV28 and J usage is TRBJ1-5; D gene ambiguous. This CDR3 has 14 residues. Germline V lookup: CDR1 MDHEN, CDR2 SYDVKM. V was cut by 8 bases and J by 8 bases, with 19 bases left in between. The CDR3: CASSGLAALEPQHF. CDR3 bases: TGTGCCAGCTCCGGGTTGGCAGCACTCGAGCCCCAGCATTTT.

The chain carries TRBV4-3 and TRBJ2-6; 8 bases fit TRBD2. Germline V gives CDR1 LGHNA, CDR2 YSLEER. The CDR3 has 18 residues. The V gene end was trimmed by 0 bases and the J gene end by 2 bases; junction bases not matched to a gene: 6. CDR3 in DNA: TGCGCCAGCAGCCAAGATGGGACTAGTAAAACTGGGGCCAACGTCCTGACTTTC. Its protein is CASSQDGTSKTGANVLTF.

The rearrangement joins TRBV2 to TRBJ1-5; the D is unclear. In germline, CDR1 is SNHLY, CDR2 FYNNEI. Trimming removed 7 bases at V and 0 bases at J, with 13 bases between. This CDR3 is built from 15 residues. The CDR3 sequence is CASKNRPYSNQPQHF. CDR3 DNA sequence: TGTGCCAGCAAAAACCGCCCCTATAGCAATCAGCCCCAGCATTTT.

This clone was recorded a few times. The chain couples TRBV19 to TRBJ1-1; D remains ambiguous. CDR1 is LNHDA, CDR2 SQIVND, per germline (reference sequence). This CDR3 comprises 17 residues. Trimming shortened V by 5 bases and J by 1 base, and 20 bases separated the two germline ends. This CDR3 is CASSPSVTGLENTEAFF. CDR3 DNA: TGTGCCAGTAGTCCCTCGGTCACCGGACTGGAGAACACTGAAGCTTTCTTT. The entire variable domain, with the rest obtained from reference TRBV19 and TRBJ1-1, is as follows: DGGITQSPKYLFRKEGQNVTLSCEQNLNHDAMYWYRQDPGQGLRLIYYSQIVNDFQKGDIAEGYSVSREKKESFPLTVTSAQKNPTAFYLCASSPSVTGLENTEAFFGQGTRLTVV.

The chain has TRBV7-3 and TRBJ1-2; perhaps TRBD1 as D (5 bases). The CDR3 extends over 16 amino acids. V shed 5 bases and J shed 3 bases, with 19 bases lying between them. CDR1 SGHTA and CDR2 FQGTGA come from the germline V gene. The CDR3 sequence: CASSPAGATGDYGYTF. The CDR3 DNA is TGTGCCAGCAGCCCTGCGGGAGCCACGGGGGACTATGGCTACACCTTC.

This clone came up a few times. This CDR3 reads CATSSPTSPPYNEQFF. CDR3 bases: TGTGCCACCAGCAGCCCTACTAGCCCTCCCTACAATGAGCAGTTCTTC. This sequence joins TRBV15 and TRBJ2-1; weak D call: TRBD2 (6 bases). The CDR3 totals 16 residues. Trimming removed 3 bases at V and 2 bases at J, with 14 bases between. Germline CDR1 and CDR2: LNHNV and YYDKDF (reference sequence).

J is TRBJ2-7 and V is TRBV6-6; 11 bases are shared with TRBD2. Germline V gene lookup returns CDR1 MNHNY and CDR2 SVGAGI (reference sequence). V was clipped by 7 bases and J by 5 bases; unmatched bases: 10. The CDR3 spans 15 residues. CDR3 coding DNA: TGTGCCAGCACGTGGTTAGCGGGAGGGCTGAACGAGCAGTACTTC. It is translated as CASTWLAGGLNEQYF.

This clone was counted between two and nine times. As DNA, the CDR3 is TGTGCCAGTGGCAGGGGGAACTACAATGAGCAGTTCTTC. As protein: CASGRGNYNEQFF. The rearrangement uses TRBV7-3 and TRBJ2-1, with 7 bases identical to TRBD1. Germline CDR1 SGHTA, CDR2 FQGTGA. This CDR3 spans 13 amino acids. Trimming removed 9 bases from V and 3 bases from J; junction bases left unmatched: 5.

This clone was seen a single time. In DNA, the CDR3 is TGTGCCAGCAGCTTAGAGGCGGAGTACGAGCAGTACTTC. Its protein product is CASSLEAEYEQYF. The V and J genes are TRBV5-6 and TRBJ2-7; D is ambiguous. The V end lost 2 bases, the J end lost 4 bases, and 10 bases lay between the germline ends. The germline gives CDR1 SGHDT, CDR2 YYEEEE. CDR3 size: 13 residues.

The chain recombines TRBV11-3 with TRBJ2-2, with D uncertain. The germline V gene has CDR1 SGHNT and CDR2 YENEEA. V was pared by 5 bases and J by 4 bases, with 11 bases between. This CDR3 spans 14 amino acids. The CDR3: CASSPSRITGELFF. The CDR3 DNA sequence: TGTGCCAGCAGCCCCTCACGTATCACCGGGGAGCTGTTTTTT. Full variable domain (outside the CDR3, taken from reference TRBV11-3 and TRBJ2-2): EAGVVQSPRYKIIEKKQPVAFWCNPISGHNTLYWYLQNLGQGPELLIRYENEEAVDDSQLPKDRFSAERLKGVDSTLKIQPAELGDSAVYLCASSPSRITGELFFGEGSRLTVL.

The genes are TRBV15 and TRBJ2-3; TRBD2 matches 10 bases. CDR1 and CDR2 (germline): LNHNV, YYDKDF (reference sequence). The V gene end was trimmed by 5 bases and the J gene end by 4 bases; junction bases not matched to a gene: 3. This CDR3 is built from 14 residues. The CDR3 loop is CATSGGLAADTQYF. The DNA of the CDR3 is TGTGCCACCAGCGGTGGACTAGCGGCAGATACGCAGTATTTT.

J is TRBJ1-1 and V is TRBV4-3, with 7 bases lining up with TRBD1. CDR3 length: 14 amino acids. Per the germline V gene, CDR1 is LGHNA and CDR2 is YSLEER. V trimming: 0 bases; J trimming: 6 bases; junction bases outside the gene matches: 4. This CDR3 reads CASSQDDRVSEAFF. Here the CDR3 DNA reads TGCGCCAGCAGCCAAGATGACAGGGTATCTGAAGCTTTCTTT.

V gene TRBV19 combines with J gene TRBJ2-2; 7 nucleotides agree with TRBD1. Per the germline V gene, CDR1 is LNHDA and CDR2 is SQIVND (reference sequence). The V and J ends lost 3 bases and 1 base, in that order; junction bases with no gene match: 2. The CDR3 is 15 residues long. CDR3 nucleotide sequence: TGTGCCAGTAGTATCTGGACAGGGAACACCGGGGAGCTGTTTTTT. Protein: CASSIWTGNTGELFF.

The chain is built from TRBV27 and TRBJ1-1; tentative D call: TRBD1 (5 bases). The length of the CDR3 is 15 residues. Trimming cost V 5 bases and J 1 base, with 14 bases left between them. Per the germline V gene, CDR1 is MNHEY and CDR2 is SMNVEV (reference sequence). Here the CDR3 reads CASSPRRGWNTEAFF. The CDR3 nucleotides are TGTGCCAGCAGTCCGCGGAGGGGTTGGAACACTGAAGCTTTCTTT.